These 30 T cell receptor beta chains originate from one sample sequenced in a study of T cell responses to AZD1222 COVID-19 vaccine. The assay was immunoSEQ multiplex PCR, and TCRdb's table has in-frame clones only and misses some. The repertoire holds over 90,000 clones, with roughly 91% as singletons. The sample consisted of peripheral blood, taken on day 0 of AZD1222 vaccination. These receptors originate from an adult in good health.

V and J are TRBV24-1 and TRBJ2-1; TRBD2 matches at 7 bases. This CDR3 is 16 amino acids long. Trimming took 4 bases from V and 0 from J; bases not matched to a gene: 5. Per the germline V gene, CDR1 is KGHDR and CDR2 is SFDVKD. Here the CDR3 reads CATSDPASGSYNEQFF. CDR3 bases: TGTGCCACCAGTGACCCAGCTAGCGGCTCCTACAATGAGCAGTTCTTC.

The chain links TRBV19 to TRBJ1-1, with D unresolved. Germline CDR1 reads LNHDA; CDR2 reads SQIVND (reference sequence). The CDR3 consists of 15 residues. V lost 5 bases, J lost 0 bases, and 13 bases lay in between. The DNA for the CDR3 is TGTGCCAGTAGTGGCTTTGGGATTATGAACACTGAAGCTTTCTTT. The encoded protein is CASSGFGIMNTEAFF.

V usage is TRBV27 and J usage is TRBJ2-3; D could derive from TRBD1 or TRBD2 (5 bases each). The V gene's germline CDR1 is MNHEY and CDR2 SMNVEV (reference sequence). Trimming cost V 2 bases and J 0 bases, with 12 bases left between them. The length of the CDR3 is 16 residues. This CDR3 is CASSLPGPGSTDTQYF. The CDR3 DNA reads TGTGCCAGCAGTTTACCGGGGCCGGGCAGCACAGATACGCAGTATTTT.

The chain links TRBV11-2 to TRBJ1-6; D gene uncertain. This CDR3 is built from 13 residues. CDR1 is SGHAT, CDR2 FQNNGV, per germline. The V end was cut by 1 base, the J end by 8 bases, with 6 bases between. DNA of the CDR3: TGTGCCAGCAGCTTAGTTGAGGATTCACCCCTCCACTTT. Translating gives CASSLVEDSPLHF. The whole variable domain, filled in from reference TRBV11-2 and TRBJ1-6, reads EAGVAQSPRYKIIEKRQSVAFWCNPISGHATLYWYQQILGQGPKLLIQFQNNGVVDDSQLPKDRFSAERLKGVDSTLKIQPAKLEDSAVYLCASSLVEDSPLHFGNGTRLTVT.

The chain employs TRBV14 and TRBJ1-1; no clear D. This CDR3 comprises 13 residues. CDR1 and CDR2 from the germline V gene are SGHDN and FVKESK. Trimming removed 4 bases at V and 5 bases at J, with 11 bases between. The CDR3 region is CASSPQSYTEAFF. CDR3 nucleotides: TGTGCCAGCAGCCCGCAGAGTTATACTGAAGCTTTCTTT.

The V and J genes are TRBV28 and TRBJ1-1, with 8 positions matching TRBD1. The CDR3 runs 14 residues. J was trimmed by 5 bases and V by 6 bases; bases with no gene match: 8. Germline V gene data show CDR1 as MDHEN and CDR2 as SYDVKM. The CDR3 sequence is CASRAGGAWTEAFF. The CDR3 DNA is TGTGCCAGCAGGGCAGGGGGCGCGTGGACTGAAGCTTTCTTT.

This chain connects TRBV4-3 to TRBJ2-3, with D maybe TRBD1 (6 bases). Trimming took 0 bases from V and 5 from J, leaving 12 bases between them. This CDR3 spans 15 amino acids. The germline CDR1 and CDR2 sequences are LGHNA and YSLEER. Written as DNA, the CDR3 is TGCGCCAGCAGCCAAGACGGGCAGGGGAAAGATACGCAGTATTTT. Encoded protein: CASSQDGQGKDTQYF.

The V gene is TRBV7-9, the J gene TRBJ2-1, with 12 bases matching TRBD1. J lost 2 bases, V lost 3 bases, and 5 bases had no gene match. Germline V gene lookup returns CDR1 SEHNR and CDR2 FQNEAQ (reference sequence). The CDR3 has 17 residues. Here the CDR3 DNA reads TGTGCCAGCAGCTTGGGACAGGGGGCGGGAACCTACAATGAGCAGTTCTTC. This gives the protein CASSLGQGAGTYNEQFF.

The V and J genes are TRBV4-1 and TRBJ2-5; D remains unclear. V dropped 4 bases and J dropped 7 bases, with 19 bases sitting between them. CDR1 and CDR2 (germline): MGHRA, YSYEKL. The CDR3 consists of 15 residues. The CDR3 protein is CASSPANGGKVTQYF. The CDR3 bases are TGCGCCAGCAGCCCTGCCAACGGTGGGAAAGTGACCCAGTACTTC.

The chain is built from TRBV12-3 or TRBV12-4 and TRBJ2-7; D call uncertain. The germline V and J ends were trimmed by 6 bases and 5 bases, with 14 bases remaining between them. The CDR3 sequence is 13 residues long. CDR3: CASRNQAWDEQYF. The CDR3 DNA sequence: TGTGCCAGCAGGAACCAGGCTTGGGACGAGCAGTACTTC.

The chain carries TRBV6-2 or TRBV6-3 and TRBJ1-5; D might be TRBD1 (6 bases). Between the trimmed V and J ends, which lost 6 bases and 3 bases, there was a span of 18 bases. Germline V gene data show CDR1 as MNHEY and CDR2 as SVGEGT. CDR3 length equals 16 residues. CDR3 loop: CASSPTGRGANQPQHF. The CDR3 DNA reads TGTGCCAGCAGCCCCACAGGGAGGGGGGCCAATCAGCCCCAGCATTTT.

This chain uses TRBV19 with TRBJ2-7; D is perhaps TRBD1 (6 bases). The length of the CDR3 is 15 residues. Germline-derived CDR1 and CDR2 are LNHDA and SQIVND (reference sequence). V was cut by 3 bases and J by 1 base, with 13 bases left in between. In DNA form, the CDR3 reads TGTGCCAGTAGTATCGAAGGGCAGGGGTCCTACGAGCAGTACTTC. It specifies CASSIEGQGSYEQYF.

The chain links TRBV30 to TRBJ1-6, with 9 bases aligning to TRBD1. This CDR3 spans 14 amino acids. Germline CDR1 and CDR2: GTSNPN and SVGIG (reference sequence). Trimming at V came to 3 bases and at J to 13 bases, leaving 10 bases not matched to a gene. In nucleotides, the CDR3 is TGTGCCTGGAGGGTCGGACAGGGGCCATTTCCCCTCCACTTT. Protein: CAWRVGQGPFPLHF. The full variable domain, rest sourced from reference TRBV30 and TRBJ1-6, is SQTIHQWPATLVQPVGSPLSLECTVEGTSNPNLYWYRQAAGRGLQLLFYSVGIGQISSEVPQNLSASRPQDRQFILSSKKLLLSDSGFYLCAWRVGQGPFPLHFGNGTRLTVT.

The gene calls are TRBV9 and TRBJ2-7; 8 positions match TRBD2. Germline V lookup: CDR1 SGDLS, CDR2 YYNGEE. This CDR3 has 15 residues. Trimming took 4 bases from V and 7 from J; bases not matched to a gene: 13. In DNA form, the CDR3 reads TGTGCCAGCAGCCTCACCCCGGGAGGGCCGAAAGAGCAGTACTTC. It specifies CASSLTPGGPKEQYF.

The chain uses TRBV18 and TRBJ1-6; TRBD1 matches at 7 bases. Looked up from germline, CDR1 is KGHSH and CDR2 is LQKENI. Trimming removed 4 bases from V and 10 bases from J; junction bases left unmatched: 7. The CDR3 is made up of 14 amino acids. For the CDR3, the DNA is TGTGCCAGCTCACTCGACAGGGCAAACTCACCCCTCCACTTT. This codes for CASSLDRANSPLHF.

The gene calls are TRBV4-3 and TRBJ1-5, with D unresolved. This CDR3 contains 15 residues. Per the germline V gene, CDR1 is LGHNA and CDR2 is YSLEER. V lost 0 bases and J 3 bases, leaving 9 bases between the germline ends. The CDR3 sequence: CASSQDLTVNQPQHF. The DNA of the CDR3 is TGCGCCAGCAGCCAAGATCTAACAGTCAATCAGCCCCAGCATTTT.

The V and J genes are TRBV18 and TRBJ1-4; D not resolved. V was cut by 5 bases and J by 3 bases, with 7 bases left in between. CDR1 KGHSH and CDR2 LQKENI come from the germline V gene. The CDR3 is 13 residues long. The CDR3 region is CASSAGSNEKLFF. The CDR3 nucleotides are TGTGCCAGCTCAGCGGGCTCTAATGAAAAACTGTTTTTT.

This clone was seen only once. The chain uses TRBV28 and TRBJ1-2; 7 bases agree with TRBD1. The CDR3 is made up of 15 amino acids. With V trimmed by 6 bases and J by 2 bases, 9 bases remained unmatched. Germline V gene sequence: CDR1 MDHEN, CDR2 SYDVKM. CDR3 in amino acids: CASSSTGVTNYGYTF. Here the CDR3 DNA reads TGTGCCAGCAGCAGCACAGGGGTCACCAACTATGGCTACACCTTC.

The chain links TRBV5-1 to TRBJ1-4; D is uncertain. Germline CDR1 is SGHRS and CDR2 is YFSETQ. Trimming cost V 0 bases and J 0 bases, with 9 bases left between them. This CDR3 is 16 amino acids long. The CDR3 sequence is CASSLVGSTTNEKLFF. Written as DNA, the CDR3 is TGCGCCAGCAGCTTGGTCGGTTCTACAACTAATGAAAAACTGTTTTTT.

The chain couples TRBV20-1 to TRBJ1-2; D is uncertain. Trimming left V 8 bases short and J 8 bases short, with 15 bases between. The CDR3 has 11 amino acids. Germline CDR1 and CDR2: DFQATT and SNEGSKA (reference sequence). This CDR3 reads CSPPTLWGYTF. CDR3 nucleotide sequence: TGCAGTCCCCCCACCCTTTGGGGCTACACCTTC.

The CDR3 nucleotides are TGTGCCAGCAGTTATGGGGAGGCCGGGGAGCTGTTTTTT. It translates to CASSYGEAGELFF. This rearrangement joins TRBV28 to TRBJ2-2; possibly TRBD2 for D (6 bases). With 4 bases removed from V and 6 bases from J, the gap between germline ends came to 9 bases. Per the germline V gene, CDR1 is MDHEN and CDR2 is SYDVKM. This CDR3 spans 13 amino acids.

In the case of this clone: Germline and junction disagree at one end, which may indicate a read error. This chain links TRBV5-5 with TRBJ2-7, with a possible D match to TRBD1 (7 bases). CDR3 length: 15 amino acids. Germline V gene sequence: CDR1 SGHKS, CDR2 YYEKEE (reference sequence). As DNA, the CDR3 is TGTGCCATCAGCTTGGTTTTCAGGGGGGAAGACGAGCAGTACTTC. It translates to CAISLVFRGEDEQYF.

The chain employs TRBV12-2 and TRBJ1-1. TRBV12-2 is marked as a pseudogene. The CDR3 runs to 13 residues. DNA of the CDR3: TGTGCAAGTCGTTTACGAGGGGACACTGAAGCTTTCTTT. Amino acid sequence: CASRLRGDTEAFF.

The chain has TRBV6-5 and TRBJ1-5; D not certain. The CDR3 has 13 amino acids. Germline CDR1 is MNHEY and CDR2 is SVGAGI. Trimming stripped 2 bases from V and 4 bases from J, with 6 bases between. CDR3 coding DNA: TGTGCCAGCAGTTACCAACCGAATCAGCCCCAGCATTTT. The encoded protein is CASSYQPNQPQHF.

The chain is built from TRBV4-3 and TRBJ2-1, with D possibly TRBD2 on 6 matching bases. The germline V gene has CDR1 LGHNA and CDR2 YSLEER. Between the trimmed V and J ends, which lost 0 bases and 9 bases, there was a span of 12 bases. The CDR3 extends over 14 amino acids. The CDR3 DNA follows: TGCGCCAGCAGCCAAGACGTGGGGGGTACTGAGCAGTTCTTC. Its translation: CASSQDVGGTEQFF.

This chain connects TRBV18 to TRBJ2-7; D is perhaps TRBD2 (5 bases). From germline, CDR1 is KGHSH and CDR2 LQKENI. Trimming removed 6 bases from V and 2 bases from J, with 14 bases in between. The CDR3 runs 14 residues. DNA for the CDR3: TGTGCCAGCTCCCGCTCCGGGGAGCCCTACGAGCAGTACTTC. Translation gives CASSRSGEPYEQYF.

V and J are TRBV7-8 and TRBJ1-5, with D maybe TRBD1 (5 bases). CDR1 and CDR2 (germline): SGHVS, FQNEAQ. The CDR3 consists of 15 residues. Trimming removed 5 bases at V and 5 bases at J, with 16 bases between. CDR3 nucleotides: TGTGCCAGCAGCCGGATCGGGGCATGGGATCAGCCCCAGCATTTT. It is translated as CASSRIGAWDQPQHF.

The J gene is TRBJ2-2, the V gene TRBV6-5; 10 bases fit TRBD1. Germline loops: CDR1 MNHEY, CDR2 SVGAGI. This CDR3 has 15 residues. Trimming removed 5 bases from V and 8 bases from J; junction bases left unmatched: 8. This chain's CDR3 is CASSTIRTGGGELFF. The CDR3 DNA reads as TGTGCCAGCAGTACCATCAGGACAGGGGGAGGGGAGCTGTTTTTT.

This chain joins TRBV20-1 and TRBJ1-2; no firm D call. This CDR3 has 11 residues. Germline lookup yields CDR1 DFQATT and CDR2 SNEGSKA (reference sequence). V lost 7 bases, J lost 8 bases, and 14 bases lay in between. The CDR3 protein is CSDDGSHGYTF. CDR3 nucleotides: TGCAGTGATGACGGAAGTCACGGCTACACCTTC.

The chain is built from TRBV7-2 and TRBJ2-1; TRBD1 matches 8 bases. V lost 2 bases and J lost 7; bases outside the gene matches: 7. This CDR3 is built from 15 residues. Germline CDR1 reads SGHTA; CDR2 reads FQGNSA. In nucleotides, the CDR3 is TGTGCCAGCAGCTTACAGGGGGCGGTAAGGAATGAGCAGTTCTTC. Encoded protein: CASSLQGAVRNEQFF. The full variable domain, rest sourced from reference TRBV7-2 and TRBJ2-1, is GAGVSQSPSNKVTEKGKDVELRCDPISGHTALYWYRQSLGQGLEFLIYFQGNSAPDKSGLPSDRFSAERTGGSVSTLTIQRTQQEDSAVYLCASSLQGAVRNEQFFGPGTRLTVL.